The 27 T cell receptor beta chains listed next were all sequenced from one sample in a study of blood T cell repertoires in COVID-19. Only in-frame clones appear in the TCRdb table, and some are missing; sequencing was by immunoSEQ multiplex PCR. The table lists 150,000 to 200,000 clones, 92% of them singletons, with about 5.3% in the top ten. The specimen sequenced was peripheral blood. The source is a man aged 30 to 39 with COVID-19, enrolled during active disease.

The chain joins TRBV19 to TRBJ2-2; D is uncertain. CDR1 and CDR2 from the germline V gene are LNHDA and SQIVND (reference sequence). V lost 1 base and J 0 bases, leaving 6 bases between the germline ends. The CDR3 totals 15 residues. The CDR3 here is CASSIGHTNTGELFF. The DNA for the CDR3 is TGTGCCAGTAGTATAGGACACACGAACACCGGGGAGCTGTTTTTT.

The gene calls are TRBV5-4 and TRBJ1-1; D gene ambiguous. The CDR3 spans 15 residues. V was pared by 0 bases and J by 1 base, with 10 bases between. Looked up from germline, CDR1 is SGHNT and CDR2 is YYREEE (reference sequence). The CDR3, as DNA: TGTGCCAGCAGCTTGGAAATAGGGAGGAACACTGAAGCTTTCTTT. This codes for CASSLEIGRNTEAFF.

The J gene is TRBJ2-5, the V gene TRBV12-5; D possibly corresponds to TRBD2 (6 bases). Germline V gives CDR1 LGHNT, CDR2 FRNRAP. This CDR3 has 15 amino acids. Trimming cost V 2 bases and J 5 bases, with 15 bases left between them. For the CDR3, the DNA is TGTGCTAGTGGTTTGATACTCGGGGGAGTGGAGACCCAGTACTTC. This encodes CASGLILGGVETQYF. The full variable domain, in which reference TRBV12-5 and TRBJ2-5 provide the parts outside the CDR3, is DARVTQTPRHKVTEMGQEVTMRCQPILGHNTVFWYRQTMMQGLELLAYFRNRAPLDDSGMPKDRFSAEMPDATLATLKIQPSEPRDSAVYFCASGLILGGVETQYFGPGTRLLVL.

The genes are TRBV6-1 and TRBJ2-7; TRBD2 agrees at 8 bases. Germline-derived CDR1 and CDR2 are MNHNS and SASEGT. The CDR3 is 16 amino acids. With V trimmed by 3 bases and J by 2 bases, 9 bases remained unmatched. CDR3 in DNA: TGTGCCAGCAGTGAGACCGGGACTAGAAGGACCTACGAGCAGTACTTC. Amino acids: CASSETGTRRTYEQYF.

V gene TRBV4-1 combines with J gene TRBJ1-4; TRBD1 matches at 8 bases. The junction had 5 bases not matched to a gene; V was cut back by 4 bases and J by 7 bases. Per germline, CDR1 MGHRA and CDR2 YSYEKL. CDR3 length: 14 amino acids. This CDR3 reads CASSPVDRAEKLFF. The CDR3 DNA reads TGCGCCAGCAGCCCAGTGGACAGGGCTGAAAAACTGTTTTTT.

The V call is TRBV27, the J call TRBJ2-7, with TRBD1 matching 8 bases. Germline-derived CDR1 and CDR2 are MNHEY and SMNVEV (reference sequence). The CDR3 extends over 13 amino acids. V shed 5 bases and J 5 bases; nucleotides not matched to a gene: 5. The DNA for the CDR3 is TGTGCCAGCAGTCTCGGACAGGGAAACGAGCAGTACTTC. Encoded protein: CASSLGQGNEQYF.

This clone qualifies as large (0.1 to 1%). This sequence joins TRBV13 and TRBJ2-7; 11 nucleotides agree with TRBD2. The CDR3 length is 14 residues. Germline values: CDR1 PRHDT, CDR2 FYEKMQ (reference sequence). J was trimmed by 5 bases and V by 2 bases; bases with no gene match: 2. CDR3 sequence reads: CASSLPSGRNEQYF. CDR3 DNA sequence: TGTGCCAGCAGCTTACCTAGCGGGAGGAACGAGCAGTACTTC.

The V gene is TRBV5-4, the J gene TRBJ2-7, with 10 nucleotides matching TRBD2. V dropped 3 bases and J dropped 4; count of bases not matched to a gene: 10. The germline gives CDR1 SGHNT, CDR2 YYREEE (reference sequence). This CDR3 has 16 amino acids. In DNA, the CDR3 is TGTGCCAGCAGCTCCAAAATTGGACTAGCGGTGTACGAGCAGTACTTC. Translating it yields CASSSKIGLAVYEQYF.

This chain connects TRBV19 to TRBJ1-1; D gene ambiguous. V lost 6 bases to trimming and J lost 0 bases, with 11 bases between them. The CDR3 totals 14 residues. Germline CDR1 and CDR2: LNHDA and SQIVND (reference sequence). The CDR3 DNA sequence: TGTGCCAGTAGGCTAAATACAGTGAACACTGAAGCTTTCTTT. This sequence encodes CASRLNTVNTEAFF.

This clone occurred once. This chain connects TRBV6-5 to TRBJ2-2; 7 nucleotides align to TRBD1. The germline CDR1 and CDR2 sequences are MNHEY and SVGAGI. V was clipped by 6 bases and J by 0 bases; unmatched bases: 4. The CDR3 contains 15 residues. CDR3 sequence: CASRRGPTNTGELFF. The CDR3 nucleotides are TGTGCCAGCAGGAGGGGGCCAACGAACACCGGGGAGCTGTTTTTT.

CDR3 DNA sequence: TGCGCCAGCAGCCAAAGGCTTGCCCAGGGTTCTGGCTACACCTTC. This sequence encodes CASSQRLAQGSGYTF. V and J are TRBV4-1 and TRBJ1-2, with TRBD1 as a possible D gene (5 bases). Germline lookup yields CDR1 MGHRA and CDR2 YSYEKL. Trimming pared 2 bases from V and 7 bases from J, leaving 17 bases between. The CDR3 sequence is 15 residues long.

This chain joins TRBV6-4 and TRBJ2-7; unclear D gene. V was trimmed by 10 bases and J by 0 bases, leaving 7 bases between them. Germline CDR1 and CDR2: MRHNA and SNTAGT. This CDR3 spans 11 amino acids. For the CDR3, the DNA is TGTGCCAACTCTGGCTCCTACGAGCAGTACTTC. This encodes CANSGSYEQYF.

The J gene is TRBJ2-5, the V gene TRBV6-2 or TRBV6-3, with TRBD2 matching over 14 bases. V was pared by 4 bases and J by 5 bases, with 9 bases of the junction left unmatched. The germline CDR1 and CDR2 sequences are MNHEY and SVGEGT. The CDR3 is made up of 17 amino acids. The CDR3 sequence is CASSSSTGTSGSETQYF. CDR3 nucleotide sequence: TGTGCCAGCAGTTCCAGTACCGGGACTAGCGGGAGCGAGACCCAGTACTTC.

This chain links TRBV7-2 with TRBJ2-2; perhaps TRBD1 as D (5 bases). V lost 2 bases, J lost 0 bases, and 10 bases lay in between. The germline gives CDR1 SGHTA, CDR2 FQGNSA. This CDR3 has 16 amino acids. This CDR3 reads CASSLQGPSNTGELFF. The CDR3, as DNA: TGTGCCAGCAGCTTACAGGGTCCGTCGAACACCGGGGAGCTGTTTTTT.

The CDR3 nucleotides read TGTGCCACCAGTGGGCGGAATAGCAATCAGCCCCAGCATTTT. Translating gives CATSGRNSNQPQHF. The chain links TRBV24-1 to TRBJ1-5; D unclear. The CDR3 runs to 14 residues. The V and J ends lost 5 bases and 0 bases respectively, with 7 bases between them. Germline CDR1 and CDR2: KGHDR and SFDVKD.

The chain recombines TRBV7-9 with TRBJ2-3, with 16 positions matching TRBD2. With 4 bases clipped from V and 3 bases from J, the junction kept 7 bases outside the gene matches. CDR3 length: 18 amino acids. The germline V gene has CDR1 SEHNR and CDR2 FQNEAQ (reference sequence). The CDR3 sequence: CASSSFGTSGRETDTQYF. In DNA, the CDR3 is TGTGCCAGCAGCTCCTTCGGGACTAGCGGGAGGGAAACAGATACGCAGTATTTT.

CDR3 DNA sequence: TGCAGCGTGAACTCGGGACAGGGAAACTATGGCTACACCTTC. This encodes CSVNSGQGNYGYTF. V usage is TRBV29-1 and J usage is TRBJ1-2; 9 bases match TRBD1. V lost 6 bases, J lost 2 bases, and 7 bases stayed unmatched. This CDR3 comprises 14 residues. CDR1 and CDR2 (germline): SQVTM, ANQGSEA. The full variable domain, in which reference TRBV29-1 and TRBJ1-2 provide the parts outside the CDR3, is SAVISQKPSRDICQRGTSLTIQCQVDSQVTMMFWYRQQPGQSLTLIATANQGSEATYESGFVIDKFPISRPNLTFSTLTVSNMSPEDSSIYLCSVNSGQGNYGYTFGSGTRLTVV.

The chain joins TRBV19 to TRBJ1-5; 9 nucleotides agree with TRBD1. CDR1 LNHDA and CDR2 SQIVND come from the germline V gene (reference sequence). The CDR3 totals 13 residues. CDR3 amino acids: CGSRTGVDQPQHF. Written as DNA, the CDR3 is TGTGGAAGTAGGACAGGGGTTGATCAGCCCCAGCATTTT.

CDR3 sequence reads: CASSQFPVGHEQFF. The CDR3 bases are TGTGCCAGCAGCCAATTTCCTGTTGGCCATGAGCAGTTCTTC. The rearrangement links TRBV3-1 (or the pseudogene TRBV3-2) to TRBJ2-1; D unresolved. The V end was cut by 2 bases, the J end by 8 bases, with 13 bases between. The germline gives CDR1 LGHDT, CDR2 YNNKEL (reference sequence). The CDR3 length is 14 residues.

This sequence joins TRBV27 and TRBJ2-7; D possibly corresponds to TRBD2 (5 bases). Germline-derived CDR1 and CDR2 are MNHEY and SMNVEV (reference sequence). V shed 7 bases and J shed 1 base, with 11 bases lying between them. CDR3 length equals 13 residues. The CDR3 loop is CASIPRASYEQYF. CDR3 bases: TGTGCCAGCATCCCGAGGGCATCCTACGAGCAGTACTTC.

This chain uses TRBV5-6 with TRBJ1-6; 10 bases map to TRBD1. This CDR3 has 15 residues. The trim removed 4 bases at V and 3 bases at J, leaving 1 base unmatched. Per germline, CDR1 SGHDT and CDR2 YYEEEE. The DNA of the CDR3 is TGTGCCAGCAGCAGGGACAGGGGCTATAATTCACCCCTCCACTTT. Translated: CASSRDRGYNSPLHF.

The rearrangement uses TRBV2 and TRBJ1-5, with D unclear. This CDR3 spans 18 amino acids. The V end lost 6 bases, the J end lost 0 bases, and 21 bases lay between the germline ends. Looked up from germline, CDR1 is SNHLY and CDR2 is FYNNEI. CDR3 nucleotide sequence: TGTGCCAGCAGCGTGACAAGGACGGGAGATTATAGCAATCAGCCCCAGCATTTT. Translating it yields CASSVTRTGDYSNQPQHF.

The chain is built from TRBV27 and TRBJ2-3, with 7 bases fitting TRBD2. With 3 bases clipped from V and 3 bases from J, the junction kept 6 bases outside the gene matches. CDR3 length: 15 residues. Germline V CDR1 and CDR2: MNHEY, SMNVEV (reference sequence). CDR3 sequence reads: CASSFGGVITDTQYF. The DNA of the CDR3 is TGTGCCAGCAGTTTTGGGGGGGTGATTACAGATACGCAGTATTTT.

The CDR3 sequence is CATSALSRGSRVDDEQFF. For the CDR3, the DNA is TGTGCCACCAGTGCCCTCTCTAGGGGCTCCCGGGTCGACGATGAGCAGTTCTTC. This chain links TRBV24-1 with TRBJ2-1, with D perhaps TRBD1 (5 bases). CDR1 KGHDR and CDR2 SFDVKD come from the germline V gene. The CDR3 has 18 amino acids. The V end was cut by 5 bases, the J end by 8 bases, with 27 bases between.

The CDR3 sequence: CASSLCNRGECYGYTF. The CDR3 DNA sequence: TGTGCCAGCAGCTTATGTAACAGGGGGGAATGCTATGGCTACACCTTC. V usage is TRBV11-1 and J usage is TRBJ1-2; 8 bases are a match to TRBD1. From germline, CDR1 is SGHAT and CDR2 FQDESV (reference sequence). The junction had 9 bases not matched to a gene; V was cut back by 2 bases and J by 4 bases. The CDR3 has 16 amino acids.

The V gene is TRBV2, the J gene TRBJ2-1, with TRBD1 matching over 9 bases. Germline CDR1 SNHLY, CDR2 FYNNEI. This CDR3 region has 15 residues. After removal of 5 bases from V and 6 bases from J, the junction contained 8 bases not matched to a gene. CDR3 sequence: CASSMGQGPRNEQFF. DNA for the CDR3: TGTGCCAGCAGTATGGGACAGGGACCCCGCAATGAGCAGTTCTTC.

The chain links TRBV4-3 to TRBJ1-2; the D gene is possibly TRBD1 (5 bases). V dropped 0 bases and J dropped 3 bases, with 14 bases sitting between them. The CDR3 contains 16 residues. Germline V gene sequence: CDR1 LGHNA, CDR2 YSLEER. The CDR3 protein is CASSQEWGQSHYGYTF. The CDR3 DNA reads as TGCGCCAGCAGCCAAGAGTGGGGCCAGAGTCACTATGGCTACACCTTC.